The TCR beta chain under discussion was sequenced for a study of cytomegalovirus exposure and HLA in healthy donors. For the study at large: Approximately 200 million T cells yielded around 120 million unique TCR beta sequences in earlier analysis. For the roughly 400 genotyped donors, approximately 82% fell within the Caucasian-associated ancestry cluster. Study findings and constraints: Indistinguishability led to the exclusion of some V segments, TRBV6-2 and TRBV6-3 included.

This clone was seen just once. Its matching antigen is unknown. At one of its ends the junction is not consistent with the germline gene, which may arise from a read error. Each donor was nominally healthy when sampled (though unrecorded immune exposures were likely). The CDR3 runs 14 residues. CDR1 is MDHEN, CDR2 SYDVKM, per germline. The PCR contained 60 Vbeta and 13 Jbeta primers. Produced via immunoSEQ multiplex PCR; TCRdb's table is partial and in-frame only. This sample has about 140,000 clones; 70% to 85% occur once, and the top ten carry around 1.9%. The chain combines TRBV28 with TRBJ1-4; perhaps TRBD1 as D (5 bases). The sequence derives from a woman between 35 and 50 years old in good health and CMV-seronegative. The sample was PBMCs. CDR3 sequence: CASSLDLGLEKLFF. The CDR3 region has the DNA TGTGCCAGTAGTTTGGATCTGGGGCTTGAAAAACTGTTTTTT.